Shown below are 26 T cell receptor beta chains from a single sample sequenced in a study of cytomegalovirus exposure and HLA in healthy donors. PCR primers comprised 60 Vbeta and 13 Jbeta primers. Assay used: immunoSEQ multiplex PCR; TCRdb lists only in-frame clones, some missing. The repertoire has around 90,000 clones, about 80% of them found once; the top ten carry under 13%. The specimen was PBMCs. All receptors derive from a human donor in good health.

The V and J genes are TRBV30 and TRBJ1-1, with 8 nucleotides matching TRBD1. Germline V CDR1 and CDR2: GTSNPN, SVGIG (reference sequence). There are 14 residues in the CDR3. After removal of 3 bases from V and 1 base from J, the junction contained 4 bases not matched to a gene. This chain's CDR3 is CAWRPGGGNTEAFF. The CDR3 bases are TGTGCCTGGAGGCCAGGGGGCGGGAACACTGAAGCTTTCTTT.

This clone came up a few times. The chain uses TRBV9 and TRBJ2-5, with 10 bases identical to TRBD2. Germline-derived CDR1 and CDR2 are SGDLS and YYNGEE. With V trimmed by 2 bases and J by 3 bases, 16 bases remained unmatched. The CDR3 spans 19 residues. The CDR3 DNA follows: TGTGCCAGCAGCGTTTACCTCCATACCCTAGCGGGAGCTAAAGAGACCCAGTACTTC. It codes for CASSVYLHTLAGAKETQYF.

This clone came up once. The chain carries TRBV4-3 and TRBJ2-7, with a weak D call TRBD2 (6 bases). The germline gives CDR1 LGHNA, CDR2 YSLEER. This CDR3 has 15 residues. V lost 0 bases and J lost 7, with 16 bases in between. For the CDR3, the DNA is TGCGCCAGCAGCCAAGATCTCGGGAGTGGGGGGGAGCAGTACTTC. Translation gives CASSQDLGSGGEQYF.

This clone was seen more than once but under ten times. The J gene is TRBJ1-6, the V gene TRBV5-6; D perhaps matches TRBD1 (5 bases). Trimming shortened V by 0 bases and J by 14 bases, and 15 bases separated the two germline ends. The CDR3 has 14 amino acids. Germline CDR1 and CDR2: SGHDT and YYEEEE. DNA of the CDR3: TGTGCCAGCAGCTTGGTGGGCCCCCAGGGTGCCCTCCACTTT. This sequence encodes CASSLVGPQGALHF.

The rearrangement links TRBV2 to TRBJ1-5, with 7 bases that match TRBD1. In germline, CDR1 is SNHLY, CDR2 FYNNEI. The junction had 3 bases not matched to a gene; V was cut back by 8 bases and J by 2 bases. This CDR3 has 13 amino acids. CDR3 sequence (DNA): TGTGCCAGCTCCCAGGGGGGCAATCAGCCCCAGCATTTT. Its protein product is CASSQGGNQPQHF.

This sequence joins TRBV28 and TRBJ2-1, with 13 positions matching TRBD2. With V trimmed by 3 bases and J by 0 bases, 5 bases remained unmatched. Germline V gives CDR1 MDHEN, CDR2 SYDVKM. This CDR3 has 18 amino acids. This CDR3 reads CASSLRTSGSPSYNEQFF. The CDR3 DNA reads as TGTGCCAGCAGTTTGAGGACTAGCGGGAGTCCCTCCTACAATGAGCAGTTCTTC.

V is TRBV7-8 and J is TRBJ2-4, with D tentatively TRBD2 (5 bases). V dropped 5 bases and J dropped 6 bases, with 14 bases sitting between them. This CDR3 is 14 amino acids long. The germline V gene encodes CDR1 SGHVS and CDR2 FQNEAQ. The CDR3 spells CASSNRVGLNIQYF. The DNA of the CDR3 is TGTGCCAGCAGCAACCGGGTAGGACTAAACATTCAGTACTTC.

The chain carries TRBV18 and TRBJ1-4; D may be TRBD1 (5 bases). This CDR3 is 15 amino acids long. Germline-derived CDR1 and CDR2 are KGHSH and LQKENI. V was pared by 3 bases and J by 2 bases, with 10 bases between. Here the CDR3 DNA reads TGTGCCAGCTCACCCGGCCAGGGCACTAATGAAAAACTGTTTTTT. Its protein product is CASSPGQGTNEKLFF.

Here the CDR3 DNA reads TGTGCCACCAAGACAGGGGGTGACTATGGCTACACCTTC. Protein sequence: CATKTGGDYGYTF. The chain employs TRBV6-5 and TRBJ1-2, with TRBD1 identical over 9 bases. The CDR3 runs to 13 residues. V lost 10 bases, J lost 3 bases, and 6 bases stayed unmatched. Germline V gene lookup returns CDR1 MNHEY and CDR2 SVGAGI.

This chain links TRBV5-1 with TRBJ1-5, with 8 bases matching TRBD1. V shed 4 bases, J shed 7 bases, and the junction held 7 bases outside the gene matches. This CDR3 is 14 amino acids long. CDR1 is SGHRS, CDR2 YFSETQ, per germline. DNA of the CDR3: TGCGCCAGCAGCCCAGACAGGGGAGGCCAGCCCCAGCATTTT. Amino acids: CASSPDRGGQPQHF. The full variable domain, in which reference TRBV5-1 and TRBJ1-5 provide the parts outside the CDR3, is KAGVTQTPRYLIKTRGQQVTLSCSPISGHRSVSWYQQTPGQGLQFLFEYFSETQRNKGNFPGRFSGRQFSNSRSEMNVSTLELGDSALYLCASSPDRGGQPQHFGDGTRLSIL.

This clone has just a few counts. The chain recombines TRBV19 with TRBJ2-7; possibly TRBD1 for D (5 bases). Trimming took off 3 bases at V and 6 bases at J, with 12 bases between the two ends. The length of the CDR3 is 13 residues. The germline V gene has CDR1 LNHDA and CDR2 SQIVND (reference sequence). The CDR3 DNA sequence: TGTGCCAGTAGTATGACCAGGGAAGGCGAGCAGTACTTC. Its protein product is CASSMTREGEQYF.

The chain carries TRBV13 and TRBJ2-7; D ambiguous. The CDR3 loop spans 14 amino acids. Germline loops: CDR1 PRHDT, CDR2 FYEKMQ (reference sequence). Between the trimmed V and J ends, which lost 2 bases and 0 bases, there was a span of 8 bases. In DNA, the CDR3 is TGTGCCAGCAGCTTATCCAGGATCTCCTACGAGCAGTACTTC. It yields the protein CASSLSRISYEQYF.

The genes are TRBV5-4 and TRBJ2-1; a weak D match, TRBD2 (6 bases). CDR1 is SGHNT, CDR2 YYREEE, per germline (reference sequence). The CDR3 extends over 17 amino acids. V was clipped by 4 bases and J by 2 bases, with 19 bases between them. The CDR3 protein is CASSPEGTGVTYNEQFF. The CDR3 region has the DNA TGTGCCAGCAGCCCCGAAGGAACGGGAGTGACCTACAATGAGCAGTTCTTC. Full variable domain (remainder filled in from reference TRBV5-4 and TRBJ2-1): ETGVTQSPTHLIKTRGQQVTLRCSSQSGHNTVSWYQQALGQGPQFIFQYYREEENGRGNFPPRFSGLQFPNYSSELNVNALELDDSALYLCASSPEGTGVTYNEQFFGPGTRLTVL.

The chain couples TRBV7-9 to TRBJ2-7, with TRBD1 matching over 7 bases. Germline trimming cut 8 bases from V and 2 bases from J; bases unmatched to any gene: 3. Germline CDR1 and CDR2: SEHNR and FQNEAQ (reference sequence). CDR3 length: 12 residues. In nucleotides, the CDR3 is TGTGCCAGCTCAGGGACAGCCTACGAGCAGTACTTC. It encodes CASSGTAYEQYF.

This clone was counted only a few times. This chain joins TRBV6-5 and TRBJ1-2; TRBD1 might be the D (6 bases). Per the germline V gene, CDR1 is MNHEY and CDR2 is SVGAGI. The CDR3 runs to 13 residues. Trimming removed 5 bases at V and 8 bases at J, with 15 bases between. CDR3 loop: CASSDPQGHGYTF. The CDR3 coding sequence is TGTGCCAGCAGTGACCCACAGGGACACGGCTACACCTTC.

In this sample, this clone turned up a few times. The J gene is TRBJ2-1, the V gene TRBV11-2, with a weak D call TRBD1 (6 bases). CDR1 SGHAT and CDR2 FQNNGV come from the germline V gene. V was cut by 5 bases and J by 6 bases, with 20 bases left in between. There are 16 residues in the CDR3. The CDR3 nucleotides are TGTGCCAGCAGCGGCCTCAGGGGATGGTCTTTCAATGAGCAGTTCTTC. Encoded protein: CASSGLRGWSFNEQFF.

The chain couples TRBV28 to TRBJ2-1; TRBD2 might be the D (6 bases). CDR3 length: 15 residues. V was pared by 5 bases and J by 1 base, with 12 bases between. Germline V gene data show CDR1 as MDHEN and CDR2 as SYDVKM. CDR3 amino acids: CASSGGLTSYNEQFF. As DNA, the CDR3 is TGTGCCAGCAGTGGGGGACTGACATCCTACAATGAGCAGTTCTTC. The variable domain in full, completed from reference TRBV28 and TRBJ2-1, reads DVKVTQSSRYLVKRTGEKVFLECVQDMDHENMFWYRQDPGLGLRLIYFSYDVKMKEKGDIPEGYSVSREKKERFSLILESASTNQTSMYLCASSGGLTSYNEQFFGPGTRLTVL.

V is TRBV7-9 and J is TRBJ2-1; unclear D gene. V was clipped by 1 base and J by 11 bases, with 21 bases between them. Germline-derived CDR1 and CDR2 are SEHNR and FQNEAQ (reference sequence). The CDR3 is 16 residues long. In nucleotides, the CDR3 is TGTGCCAGCAGCTTAGGCGGAGTTAGCCCTACAATGAAGCAGTTCTTC. Protein: CASSLGGVSPTMKQFF.

The gene calls are TRBV7-3 and TRBJ2-3; TRBD2 matches at 11 bases. This CDR3 region has 16 residues. J gave up 6 bases and V 4 bases, and 9 bases lay outside the gene matches. Germline CDR1 and CDR2: SGHTA and FQGTGA. CDR3 sequence (DNA): TGTGCCAGCAGCTCCCTAGCGGGGGGCCGAAGGGATACGCAGTATTTT. Protein product: CASSSLAGGRRDTQYF.

The table lists this clone with a few counts. V usage is TRBV25-1 and J usage is TRBJ2-6; 7 positions match TRBD1. The CDR3 sequence is 16 residues long. Per the germline V gene, CDR1 is MGHDK and CDR2 is SYGVNS. Losses at the gene ends were 3 bases for V and 0 bases for J; bases not matched to a gene: 2. The DNA for the CDR3 is TGTGCCAGCAGTGAGAACAGGGGCTCTGGGGCCAACGTCCTGACTTTC. It translates to CASSENRGSGANVLTF.

The chain links TRBV28 to TRBJ1-5; 8 bases are a match to TRBD1. This CDR3 has 15 residues. Germline values: CDR1 MDHEN, CDR2 SYDVKM. The V segment lost 5 bases and the J segment 2 bases; nucleotides outside the gene matches: 5. In nucleotides, the CDR3 is TGTGCCAGCAGTCAACCGGGACAGGGCAATCAGCCCCAGCATTTT. This sequence encodes CASSQPGQGNQPQHF.

The chain uses TRBV6-1 and TRBJ2-3, with 7 bases matching TRBD2. This CDR3 is 17 amino acids long. The V gene's germline CDR1 is MNHNS and CDR2 SASEGT. The trim removed 1 base at V and 3 bases at J, leaving 10 bases unmatched. The CDR3 here is CASSEGAPGGRTDTQYF. DNA for the CDR3: TGTGCCAGCAGTGAAGGGGCGCCGGGCGGGAGAACAGATACGCAGTATTTT.

Turning to this clone: Compared with germline, one end of the junction differs, possibly owing to a read error. This chain joins TRBV7-8 and TRBJ2-7, with 12 bases matching TRBD1. Germline V CDR1 and CDR2: SGHVS, FQNEAQ. This CDR3 is built from 12 residues. The chain's CDR3 is CASSLAGQGAVF. In DNA form, the CDR3 reads TGTGCCAGCAGCTTAGCGGGACAGGGGGCCGTCTTC.

This clone has just one count. This chain connects TRBV27 to TRBJ1-2, with D unclear. The CDR3 is made up of 15 amino acids. V dropped 0 bases and J dropped 4 bases, with 12 bases sitting between them. The V gene's germline CDR1 is MNHEY and CDR2 SMNVEV (reference sequence). This CDR3 is CASSLSSARGYGYTF. DNA of the CDR3: TGTGCCAGCAGTTTATCGTCAGCACGGGGCTATGGCTACACCTTC.

The chain is built from TRBV5-1 and TRBJ2-7, with D possibly being TRBD1 (6 bases). Per germline, CDR1 SGHRS and CDR2 YFSETQ. V was cut by 0 bases and J by 2 bases, with 9 bases left in between. The CDR3 runs to 14 residues. This CDR3 is CASSLGGTTYEQYF. The CDR3 bases are TGCGCCAGCAGCTTGGGGGGGACAACCTACGAGCAGTACTTC.

CDR3 residues: CASSVSWHLQGGYGYTF. The CDR3 nucleotides are TGTGCCAGCAGCGTATCCTGGCACCTCCAAGGGGGCTATGGCTACACCTTC. The chain employs TRBV9 and TRBJ1-2, with D maybe TRBD1 (6 bases). Trimming pared 1 base from V and 4 bases from J, leaving 20 bases between. Germline lookup yields CDR1 SGDLS and CDR2 YYNGEE. The CDR3 is made up of 17 amino acids.